The 19 T cell receptor beta chains given below trace back to one sample, sequenced in a study of fetal regulatory T cell absence and autoimmunity. Clones were sequenced by immunoSEQ multiplex PCR, and TCRdb holds only the in-frame ones, with some missing. The sample carries around 100,000 clones, about two thirds recorded once. The source material was pancreas tissue. Every receptor here comes from a male donor with IPEX syndrome.

This sequence joins TRBV2 and TRBJ1-1; D is undetermined. Germline values: CDR1 SNHLY, CDR2 FYNNEI. V lost 4 bases and J lost 5, with 8 bases in between. The CDR3 has 12 residues. CDR3 DNA: TGTGCCAGCAGTGGGGGATGGACTGAAGCTTTCTTT. Translating gives CASSGGWTEAFF.

The CDR3 loop reads CASSLDLLAGGTDTQYF. The DNA of the CDR3 is TGTGCCAGCAGCTTAGATCTACTAGCGGGAGGCACAGATACGCAGTATTTT. V and J are TRBV7-6 and TRBJ2-3, with TRBD2 identical over 11 bases. The junction had 4 bases not matched to a gene; V was cut back by 1 base and J by 1 base. The germline CDR1 and CDR2 sequences are SGHVS and FNYEAQ. This CDR3 is 17 amino acids long.

The V and J genes are TRBV4-3 and TRBJ1-2; 9 nucleotides align to TRBD1. V was clipped by 3 bases and J by 8 bases; unmatched bases: 13. In germline, CDR1 is LGHNA, CDR2 YSLEER. The CDR3 is 16 residues long. In nucleotides, the CDR3 is TGCGCCAGCAGCCAGGGACGGGACAGGGTAGCCCACGGCTACACCTTC. It yields the protein CASSQGRDRVAHGYTF.

This clone has a single count. The J gene is TRBJ2-1, the V gene TRBV11-3; D gene uncertain. Germline lookup yields CDR1 SGHNT and CDR2 YENEEA. V lost 0 bases and J lost 7, with 1 base in between. The CDR3 runs 11 residues. The CDR3 loop reads CASSLDNEQFF. Here the CDR3 DNA reads TGTGCCAGCAGCTTAGATAATGAGCAGTTCTTC.

The CDR3 protein is CASSKKGSSPSGANVLTF. The CDR3 DNA reads as TGTGCCAGCAGCAAAAAGGGCTCCTCTCCCTCTGGGGCCAACGTCCTGACTTTC. V and J are TRBV21-1 and TRBJ2-6. TRBV21-1 is designated a pseudogene. The CDR3 has 18 amino acids.

Notes on this clone: This sample also contains other DNA sequences that code for the same CDR3. V and J are TRBV5-1 and TRBJ2-3; TRBD2 is a possible D gene (6 bases). The germline V gene encodes CDR1 SGHRS and CDR2 YFSETQ. V lost 0 bases and J lost 0, with 8 bases in between. The CDR3 loop spans 15 amino acids. In DNA, the CDR3 is TGCGCCAGCAGCTTGGGGGGAGGAAGCACAGATACGCAGTATTTT. Translated, it gives CASSLGGGSTDTQYF.

This chain links TRBV6-6 with TRBJ1-5; tentative D call: TRBD1 (6 bases). The CDR3 runs to 13 residues. Germline V gene data show CDR1 as MNHNY and CDR2 as SVGAGI (reference sequence). V lost 7 bases and J 2 bases, leaving 9 bases between the germline ends. The CDR3 is CASKPGGNQPQHF. CDR3 bases: TGTGCCAGCAAACCAGGGGGCAATCAGCCCCAGCATTTT.

This sequence joins TRBV7-9 and TRBJ1-5; possibly TRBD1 for D (5 bases). The CDR3 has 15 residues. Germline V CDR1 and CDR2: SEHNR, FQNEAQ (reference sequence). The V end was cut by 0 bases, the J end by 6 bases, with 12 bases between. CDR3 sequence: CASSLAGEGGQPQHF. Here the CDR3 DNA reads TGTGCCAGCAGCTTAGCGGGGGAGGGAGGTCAGCCCCAGCATTTT.

The gene calls are TRBV10-3 and TRBJ2-7, with 8 positions matching TRBD1. This CDR3 spans 15 amino acids. The V and J ends lost 3 bases and 3 bases, in that order; junction bases with no gene match: 7. Germline assignment: CDR1 ENHRY and CDR2 SYGVKD. The CDR3: CAISDLRTGLYEQYF. DNA of the CDR3: TGTGCCATCAGTGATTTAAGGACAGGGCTCTACGAGCAGTACTTC.

The gene calls are TRBV19 and TRBJ1-1; 7 nucleotides line up with TRBD1. The CDR3 totals 14 residues. Germline V gene data show CDR1 as LNHDA and CDR2 as SQIVND (reference sequence). After removal of 3 bases from V and 1 base from J, the junction contained 2 bases not matched to a gene. CDR3 in DNA: TGTGCCAGTAGTATCGGGGACAGGAACACTGAAGCTTTCTTT. Translating gives CASSIGDRNTEAFF. Looking up the rest from reference TRBV19 and TRBJ1-1 gives the full variable domain: DGGITQSPKYLFRKEGQNVTLSCEQNLNHDAMYWYRQDPGQGLRLIYYSQIVNDFQKGDIAEGYSVSREKKESFPLTVTSAQKNPTAFYLCASSIGDRNTEAFFGQGTRLTVV.

This clone is deemed medium-sized (0.01 to 0.1%). The J gene is TRBJ1-5, the V gene TRBV23-1; 8 bases are a match to TRBD1. TRBV23-1 is annotated as an ORF whose role is uncertain. This CDR3 contains 13 residues. V lost 3 bases to trimming and J lost 5 bases; unmatched junction nucleotides: 0. DNA of the CDR3: TGCGCCAGCAGTCACAGGGGGCATCAGCCCCAGCATTTT. Amino acid sequence: CASSHRGHQPQHF.

This chain connects TRBV4-1 to TRBJ1-2, with D perhaps matching TRBD1 (5 bases). The CDR3 runs to 14 residues. Trimming pared 5 bases from V and 1 base from J, leaving 11 bases between. Germline assignment: CDR1 MGHRA and CDR2 YSYEKL. The CDR3 DNA follows: TGCGCCAGCAGCTTCAGGGTAGTTAACTATGGCTACACCTTC. Translation gives CASSFRVVNYGYTF.

This chain joins TRBV11-2 and TRBJ1-2; D unclear. The V end lost 5 bases, the J end lost 6 bases, and 13 bases lay between the germline ends. The germline V gene has CDR1 SGHAT and CDR2 FQNNGV. The CDR3 spans 13 residues. CDR3: CASSPPSNDGYTF. DNA for the CDR3: TGTGCCAGCAGCCCACCCTCGAACGATGGCTACACCTTC.

The chain combines TRBV2 with TRBJ1-1; a weak D match, TRBD1 (5 bases). CDR1 is SNHLY, CDR2 FYNNEI, per germline. V was trimmed by 6 bases and J by 1 base, leaving 12 bases between them. CDR3 length: 14 residues. The CDR3 here is CASRETGANTEAFF. CDR3 in DNA: TGTGCCAGCAGAGAAACCGGGGCGAACACTGAAGCTTTCTTT.

The chain couples TRBV12-1 to TRBJ2-1. TRBV12-1 is a pseudogene. This CDR3 spans 9 amino acids. This CDR3 is CASSHEQFF. DNA of the CDR3: TGTGCCAGCAGCCATGAGCAGTTCTTC.

This chain uses TRBV5-4 with TRBJ2-2; tentative D call: TRBD1 (5 bases). Germline assignment: CDR1 SGHNT and CDR2 YYREEE (reference sequence). CDR3 size: 15 residues. Deletions cut 0 bases from V and 4 bases from J, with 10 bases between. CDR3 residues: CASSLEGRGTGELFF. CDR3 coding DNA: TGTGCCAGCAGCTTGGAGGGGCGAGGCACCGGGGAGCTGTTTTTT.

V usage is TRBV19 and J usage is TRBJ1-3; D is uncertain. Trimming took off 3 bases at V and 7 bases at J, with 10 bases between the two ends. Per germline, CDR1 LNHDA and CDR2 SQIVND (reference sequence). CDR3 size: 13 residues. The CDR3 spells CASSMTSRNTIYF. CDR3 bases: TGTGCCAGTAGTATGACCAGCAGGAACACCATATATTTT. Full variable domain (missing parts from reference TRBV19 and TRBJ1-3): DGGITQSPKYLFRKEGQNVTLSCEQNLNHDAMYWYRQDPGQGLRLIYYSQIVNDFQKGDIAEGYSVSREKKESFPLTVTSAQKNPTAFYLCASSMTSRNTIYFGEGSWLTVV.

In DNA, the CDR3 is TGTGCCATCAGGACTAGCGGGAGCTCCTACGAGCAGTACTTC. It yields the protein CAIRTSGSSYEQYF. V is TRBV10-3 and J is TRBJ2-7; 12 bases are shared with TRBD2. V was clipped by 6 bases and J by 0 bases; unmatched bases: 0. Germline assignment: CDR1 ENHRY and CDR2 SYGVKD. The CDR3 runs 14 residues.

The chain joins TRBV11-2 to TRBJ2-2; D is unresolved. Germline assignment: CDR1 SGHAT and CDR2 FQNNGV. This CDR3 contains 12 residues. V was clipped by 4 bases and J by 5 bases, with 5 bases between them. CDR3 DNA sequence: TGTGCCAGCAGCTCCCCTACCGGGGAGCTGTTTTTT. The encoded protein is CASSSPTGELFF.